This T cell receptor beta chain was retrieved from a study of shared clonotypes between healthy human individuals. About the research overall: Donor composition was a couple of women and a few men, aged 18 to 49. A donor's plate count was three for CD4 naive and three for CD4 memory; CD8 naive had two and CD8 memory one.

In regard to this clone: Its target is not known. The sample carries other DNA sequences with the same CDR3.

CDR3 length equals 11 residues. Trimming took off 4 bases at V and 7 bases at J, with 5 bases between the two ends. In germline, CDR1 is MDHEN, CDR2 SYDVKM. Only in-frame clones appear in the TCRdb table, and some are missing; sequencing was by immunoSEQ multiplex PCR. There are about a million clones in the sample; around three quarters occur only once, and roughly 0.9% lies in the top ten. Study-wide points: Among donors, sharing of clonotypes was expected to be affected by sequencing depth. Clonotypes not shared had lower generation probabilities than those common to all four donors.

The origin of this receptor is a man aged 18 to 30 in good health. Some clones in this sample may be carry-over from other donors' samples. The sample consisted of memory CD4+ T cells from PBMCs. Subset defined: CD45RA-negative fraction. This chain connects TRBV28 to TRBJ1-5, with TRBD1 as a possible D gene (5 bases). The CDR3 is CASSSGQPQHF. CDR3 DNA: TGTGCCAGCAGTTCAGGGCAGCCCCAGCATTTT.